The T cell receptor beta chain described here comes from a study of cytomegalovirus exposure and HLA in healthy donors. This clone was seen only a few times. Its antigen is not known. CDR1 and CDR2 from the germline V gene are GTSNPN and SVGIG (reference sequence). V gave up 2 bases and J gave up 4 bases, with 6 bases separating them. The length of the CDR3 is 11 residues. The PCR used 60 Vbeta and 13 Jbeta primers. Libraries were prepared by immunoSEQ multiplex PCR; TCRdb keeps only in-frame clonotypes and omits some of them. The profile shows about 110,000 clones, about 74% of them singletons. Overall study results and limits: Productive rates of about 90% or about 30% were seen for most TCR beta V segments in an earlier analysis.

The genes are TRBV30 and TRBJ2-7; no definite D call. This clonotype originated in a female donor in good health and CMV-seropositive. The sequenced material came from PBMCs. The CDR3 protein is CAWSLRYEQYF. CDR3 bases: TGTGCCTGGAGTCTTCGGTACGAGCAGTACTTC.